This is a list of T cell receptor beta chains from one sample in a study of blood T cell repertoires in COVID-19. The protocol was immunoSEQ multiplex PCR, while the TCRdb copy is restricted to in-frame clones and leaves out a portion. The data show some 200,000 clones, 70% to 85% seen once. Sequenced material: peripheral blood. These receptors came from a woman aged 80 or over with acute or convalescent COVID-19. Both conserved end residues are part of each CDR3. D genes are given only for firm matches. Clone sizes are given selectively: once, few, many, or a class where the clone is expanded.

v_call: TRBV29-1; cdr3_length: 15; j_call: TRBJ1-1; d_call: TRBD1; clone_size: once; cdr3_aa: CSALDPGTGNTEAFF; cdr3_nt: TGCAGCGCCCTGGACCCCGGGACAGGGAACACTGAAGCTTTCTTT
v_call: TRBV9; cdr3_length: 14; j_call: TRBJ2-2; d_call: -; clone_size: -; cdr3_aa: CASSVATFSGELFF; cdr3_nt: TGTGCCAGCAGCGTAGCTACCTTCTCCGGGGAGCTGTTTTTT
v_call: TRBV12-3/TRBV12-4; cdr3_length: 13; j_call: TRBJ1-2; d_call: -; clone_size: -; cdr3_aa: CASSPSTGPGYTF; cdr3_nt: TGTGCCAGCAGTCCTTCCACAGGGCCCGGCTACACCTTC
v_call: TRBV7-8; cdr3_length: 15; j_call: TRBJ2-1; d_call: TRBD1; clone_size: -; cdr3_aa: CASSLVWYRGNEQFF; cdr3_nt: TGTGCCAGCAGCTTAGTATGGTACAGGGGCAATGAGCAGTTCTTC
v_call: TRBV7-2; cdr3_length: 15; j_call: TRBJ2-7; d_call: TRBD1; clone_size: few; cdr3_aa: CASSSYHTGGNEQYF; cdr3_nt: TGTGCCAGCAGCTCTTACCACACAGGGGGCAACGAGCAGTACTTC
v_call: TRBV7-9; cdr3_length: 14; j_call: TRBJ1-1; d_call: -; clone_size: -; cdr3_aa: CASSLQQQNTEAFF; cdr3_nt: TGTGCCAGCAGCTTACAACAGCAAAACACTGAAGCTTTCTTT
v_call: TRBV10-3; cdr3_length: 17; j_call: TRBJ2-3; d_call: -; clone_size: -; cdr3_aa: CAISDIGGRLYTDTQYF; cdr3_nt: TGTGCCATCAGTGATATAGGAGGGAGACTTTACACAGATACGCAGTATTTT
v_call: TRBV7-9; cdr3_length: 12; j_call: TRBJ2-1; d_call: -; clone_size: -; cdr3_aa: CASRRALAGQFF; cdr3_nt: TGTGCCAGCAGGAGGGCCCTTGCGGGGCAGTTCTTC
v_call: TRBV6-2/TRBV6-3; cdr3_length: 14; j_call: TRBJ1-2; d_call: TRBD1; clone_size: few; cdr3_aa: CASSLGTGEYGYTF; cdr3_nt: TGTGCCAGCAGTCTTGGGACAGGAGAATATGGCTACACCTTC
v_call: TRBV9; cdr3_length: 17; j_call: TRBJ2-5; d_call: TRBD2; clone_size: few; cdr3_aa: CASSSGLAGPGEITQYF; cdr3_nt: TGTGCCAGCAGCTCGGGACTAGCGGGGCCTGGGGAGATAACCCAGTACTTC
v_call: TRBV19; cdr3_length: 15; j_call: TRBJ2-5; d_call: TRBD2; clone_size: -; cdr3_aa: CASSNQRGAGETQYF; cdr3_nt: TGTGCCAGTAGTAATCAGCGGGGGGCCGGAGAGACCCAGTACTTC
v_call: TRBV5-1; cdr3_length: 14; j_call: TRBJ2-7; d_call: -; clone_size: -; cdr3_aa: CASSLGTSTYEQYF; cdr3_nt: TGCGCCAGCAGCTTGGGAACCTCTACCTACGAGCAGTACTTC
v_call: TRBV6-5; cdr3_length: 12; j_call: TRBJ1-1; d_call: -; clone_size: -; cdr3_aa: CASRQGKTEAFF; cdr3_nt: TGTGCCAGCAGGCAGGGTAAGACTGAAGCTTTCTTT
v_call: TRBV30; cdr3_length: 19; j_call: TRBJ2-1; d_call: TRBD2; clone_size: few; cdr3_aa: CAWSVYLGLAGTAYNEQFF; cdr3_nt: TGTGCCTGGAGTGTATACTTGGGACTAGCGGGGACCGCTTACAATGAGCAGTTCTTC
v_call: TRBV9; cdr3_length: 15; j_call: TRBJ2-3; d_call: TRBD1; clone_size: -; cdr3_aa: CASSPGQLSTDTQYF; cdr3_nt: TGTGCCAGCAGCCCGGGACAGTTAAGCACAGATACGCAGTATTTT
v_call: TRBV9; cdr3_length: 16; j_call: TRBJ2-2; d_call: -; clone_size: -; cdr3_aa: CASSPQRPLLTGELFF; cdr3_nt: TGTGCCAGCAGCCCCCAGAGGCCACTCCTGACCGGGGAGCTGTTTTTT
v_call: TRBV7-6; cdr3_length: 14; j_call: TRBJ2-5; d_call: TRBD1; clone_size: once; cdr3_aa: CASSSTGVRETQYF; cdr3_nt: TGTGCCAGCAGCTCAACAGGGGTTCGAGAGACCCAGTACTTC
v_call: TRBV10-3; cdr3_length: 15; j_call: TRBJ2-7; d_call: -; clone_size: -; cdr3_aa: CAIRDQGSVPYEQYF; cdr3_nt: TGTGCCATCAGGGACCAGGGGTCGGTCCCCTACGAGCAGTACTTC
v_call: TRBV5-1; cdr3_length: 14; j_call: TRBJ2-3; d_call: -; clone_size: -; cdr3_aa: CASSFGGNTDTQYF; cdr3_nt: TGCGCCAGCAGCTTTGGGGGGAACACAGATACGCAGTATTTT
v_call: TRBV2; cdr3_length: 15; j_call: TRBJ2-2; d_call: -; clone_size: -; cdr3_aa: CASSSFGGQVGELFF; cdr3_nt: TGTGCCAGCAGTTCCTTCGGGGGGCAAGTCGGGGAGCTGTTTTTT
v_call: TRBV20-1; cdr3_length: 13; j_call: TRBJ2-3; d_call: -; clone_size: -; cdr3_aa: CSASGPSTDTQYF; cdr3_nt: TGCAGTGCTAGTGGGCCTAGCACAGATACGCAGTATTTT
v_call: TRBV19; cdr3_length: 15; j_call: TRBJ1-5; d_call: TRBD1; clone_size: -; cdr3_aa: CASMRQGGWGQPQHF; cdr3_nt: TGTGCCAGTATGCGACAGGGCGGGTGGGGCCAGCCCCAGCATTTT
v_call: TRBV11-2; cdr3_length: 14; j_call: TRBJ2-2; d_call: TRBD2; clone_size: -; cdr3_aa: CASSSGTRIGELFF; cdr3_nt: TGTGCCAGCAGCTCCGGGACTAGGATAGGGGAGCTGTTTTTT
v_call: TRBV12-5; cdr3_length: 14; j_call: TRBJ2-5; d_call: TRBD1; clone_size: -; cdr3_aa: CASGTPGGVETQYF; cdr3_nt: TGTGCTAGTGGTACCCCAGGGGGAGTGGAGACCCAGTACTTC
v_call: TRBV6-5; cdr3_length: 13; j_call: TRBJ1-3; d_call: -; clone_size: -; cdr3_aa: CASGGAGGNTIYF; cdr3_nt: TGTGCCAGCGGAGGGGCAGGGGGAAACACCATATATTTT
v_call: TRBV12-3/TRBV12-4; cdr3_length: 13; j_call: TRBJ2-1; d_call: TRBD2; clone_size: once; cdr3_aa: CASSRGLADTRFF; cdr3_nt: TGTGCCAGCAGCCGCGGACTAGCGGACACCAGGTTCTTC
v_call: TRBV7-9; cdr3_length: 15; j_call: TRBJ1-6; d_call: TRBD1; clone_size: -; cdr3_aa: CASSAPTGLDSPLHF; cdr3_nt: TGTGCCAGCAGCGCTCCGACAGGGCTGGATTCACCCCTCCACTTT
v_call: TRBV5-1; cdr3_length: 13; j_call: TRBJ1-2; d_call: TRBD1; clone_size: -; cdr3_aa: CASSQGQIYGYTF; cdr3_nt: TGCGCCAGCAGCCAGGGACAGATCTATGGCTACACCTTC
v_call: TRBV12-5; cdr3_length: 20; j_call: TRBJ2-1; d_call: TRBD2; clone_size: few; cdr3_aa: CASGLVLSSGVTSSYNEQFF; cdr3_nt: TGTGCTAGTGGTTTGGTACTTAGCAGCGGGGTAACGAGCTCCTACAATGAGCAGTTCTTC
v_call: TRBV6-5; cdr3_length: 14; j_call: TRBJ2-1; d_call: TRBD2; clone_size: -; cdr3_aa: CASSRTSGNNEQFF; cdr3_nt: TGTGCCAGCAGTCGGACTAGCGGAAACAATGAGCAGTTCTTC
v_call: TRBV9; cdr3_length: 16; j_call: TRBJ1-6; d_call: -; clone_size: -; cdr3_aa: CASSVAGAAGYSPLHF; cdr3_nt: TGTGCCAGCAGCGTAGCTGGTGCAGCCGGGTATTCACCCCTCCACTTT
v_call: TRBV30; cdr3_length: 14; j_call: TRBJ1-1; d_call: -; clone_size: -; cdr3_aa: CAWSAQGFGTEAFF; cdr3_nt: TGTGCCTGGAGTGCACAGGGATTCGGGACTGAAGCTTTCTTT
v_call: TRBV7-8; cdr3_length: 16; j_call: TRBJ2-7; d_call: TRBD2; clone_size: once; cdr3_aa: CASSPITAGGSYEQYF; cdr3_nt: TGTGCCAGCAGCCCAATAACAGCGGGGGGCTCCTACGAGCAGTACTTC
v_call: TRBV5-1; cdr3_length: 15; j_call: TRBJ1-4; d_call: -; clone_size: once; cdr3_aa: CASSPQGTTNEKLFF; cdr3_nt: TGCGCCAGCAGCCCGCAGGGGACAACTAATGAAAAACTGTTTTTT
v_call: TRBV29-1; cdr3_length: 13; j_call: TRBJ2-3; d_call: TRBD2; clone_size: -; cdr3_aa: CSVEVGRLDTQYF; cdr3_nt: TGCAGCGTTGAAGTCGGGAGGTTAGATACGCAGTATTTT
v_call: TRBV6-5; cdr3_length: 14; j_call: TRBJ2-7; d_call: -; clone_size: -; cdr3_aa: CASSTRGAQHEQYF; cdr3_nt: TGTGCCAGCAGTACCAGGGGAGCCCAACACGAGCAGTACTTC